This TCR beta chain is from a study of T-cell reconstitution after alpha-beta-depleted transplantation in children. Notes on the study in general: Expanded clones from the graft, numbering several hundred, reportedly supplied alpha-beta T cells about two months after transplant.

Germline lookup yields CDR1 SQVTM and CDR2 ANQGSEA. This CDR3 region has 13 residues. Trimming took 4 bases from V and 3 from J; bases not matched to a gene: 4. A library of TCRbeta sequences, prepared with unique molecular identifiers, was generated. Using its own MiXCR run on the PCR reads, TCRdb lists one record per CDR3 protein. The table lists about 250,000 distinct CDR3 sequences, 20% to 30% of them singletons. This clonotype was counted ten times or more. Its antigen is undetermined. The rearrangement joins TRBV29-1 to TRBJ2-7; 9 positions agree with TRBD1. The TCR sequence derives from a female patient aged 2-10 years who had a stem cell transplant for congenital amegakaryocytic thrombocytopenia, so the T cells may come from the graft donor. The starting material was PBMCs, mostly from graft donor cells, obtained 360 days after TCRalphabeta/CD19-depleted stem cell transplant. CDR3: CSVAGGQGYEQYF. The CDR3 DNA is TGCAGCGTTGCGGGGGGACAGGGCTACGAGCAGTACTTC.